Given below is one TCR beta chain in context. What it recognizes is unknown. The ends were cut back, 0 bases at V and 2 bases at J, with 8 bases in the middle. The CDR3 is 14 residues long. Germline V CDR1 and CDR2: LNHNV, YYDKDF (reference sequence). This specimen belongs to a study of T cell responses to AZD1222 COVID-19 vaccine. TCRdb's table, derived via immunoSEQ multiplex PCR, lists solely in-frame clones and lacks some. In the table there are tens of thousands of clones, approximately 80% of which are singletons. Study-wide findings and caveats: Only after the peak T cell response were repertoires sampled. Unmutated variant regions are reportedly the target of nearly half of TCRs that are spike-specific. Donors were chiefly white British, with a greater number of females, and clonal diversity was perhaps underestimated. With dominance at 160-218 and 743-854, vaccine-associated CD4 TCRs spanned spike.

The rearrangement links TRBV15 to TRBJ2-7; D is perhaps TRBD2 (5 bases). The sequenced sample was peripheral blood, obtained on day 0 of MenACWY control vaccination. The receptor comes from an adult in good health. The CDR3 loop reads CATSRDPGTYEQYF. The CDR3 region has the DNA TGTGCCACCAGCAGAGATCCGGGGACCTACGAGCAGTACTTC. Full variable domain (missing parts from reference TRBV15 and TRBJ2-7): DAMVIQNPRYQVTQFGKPVTLSCSQTLNHNVMYWYQQKSSQAPKLLFHYYDKDFNNEADTPDNFQSRRPNTSFCFLDIRSPGLGDTAMYLCATSRDPGTYEQYFGPGTRLTVT.